This TCR beta chain came from a study of blood T cell repertoires in COVID-19. Study overall: There were acute and convalescent COVID-19 samples, and they came from the United States, Italy and Spain.

This clone appeared once. Profiling relied on immunoSEQ multiplex PCR, and the TCRdb table lists in-frame clones only, not all of them. Of about 63,000 clones detected, about 91% appear once; the ten largest clones hold around 4.3%. Sequencing used peripheral blood. This receptor was taken from a man between 50 and 59 years old with active COVID-19.

The CDR3, as DNA: TGTGCCAGCAGCTTCTCGGCAGGACGAACGTCACCGGACAAAAAAACTAATGAAAAACTGTTTTTT. This sequence encodes CASSFSAGRTSPDKKTNEKLFF. The genes are TRBV7-6 and TRBJ1-4, with TRBD1 as a possible D gene (5 bases). The CDR3 extends over 22 amino acids. Germline V gene sequence: CDR1 SGHVS, CDR2 FNYEAQ. V lost 3 bases and J 1 base, leaving 30 bases between the germline ends.